This T cell receptor beta chain came from a study of T cells expressing NK-cell markers. Study summary: According to the study, TCR beta repertoires originated from sorted CD3+CD56+NKG2C+, CD3+CD56+NKG2C- and CD3+CD56-NKG2C+ T cells. The eight sequenced donors comprised seven who were HCMV-seropositive and one who was seronegative. General observations from the study: HCMV specificity of the expanded NKG2C+ T cell clones stayed unclear.

Germline V gene data show CDR1 as SNHLY and CDR2 as FYNNEI. The CDR3 is made up of 16 amino acids. 5'RACE template switching built TCR beta cDNA with unique molecular identifiers. TCRdb re-called the 5' RACE reads and shows each CDR3 protein once, DNA omitted. The table lists roughly 160,000 distinct CDR3 sequences. Notes on this clonotype: Its antigen is currently unknown.

The source of this sequence is a woman between 18 and 70 years old in good health. Sequences were obtained from blood T cells: a sorted CD56 or NKG2C T cell subset, CD4+ or CD8+ T cells, or bulk PBMC T cells (not recorded which). The gene calls are TRBV2 and TRBJ2-7; TCRdb returns TRBD1, unconfirmable since there is no DNA. Here the CDR3 reads CASSEEDRWGLYEQYF. Together with reference TRBV2 and TRBJ2-7, the CDR3 gives the full variable domain: EPEVTQTPSHQVTQMGQEVILRCVPISNHLYFYWYRQILGQKVEFLVSFYNNEISEKSEIFDDQFSVERPDGSNFTLKIRSTKLEDSAMYFCASSEEDRWGLYEQYFGPGTRLTVT.